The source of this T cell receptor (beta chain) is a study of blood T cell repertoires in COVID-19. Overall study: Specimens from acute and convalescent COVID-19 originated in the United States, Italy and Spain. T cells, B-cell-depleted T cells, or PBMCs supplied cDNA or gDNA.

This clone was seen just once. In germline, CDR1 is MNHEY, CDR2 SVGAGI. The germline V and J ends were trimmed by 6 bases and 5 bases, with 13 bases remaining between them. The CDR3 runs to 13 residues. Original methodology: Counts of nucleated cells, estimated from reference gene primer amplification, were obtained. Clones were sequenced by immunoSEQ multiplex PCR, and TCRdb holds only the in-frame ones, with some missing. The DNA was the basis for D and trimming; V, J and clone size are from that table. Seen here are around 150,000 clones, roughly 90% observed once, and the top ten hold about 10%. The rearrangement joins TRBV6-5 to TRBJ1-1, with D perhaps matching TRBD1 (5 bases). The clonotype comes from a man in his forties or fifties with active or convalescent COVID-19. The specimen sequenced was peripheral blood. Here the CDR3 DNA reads TGTGCCAGCAGCTTAGGGGCATGGACTGAAGCTTTCTTT. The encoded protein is CASSLGAWTEAFF.